One and the same sample provided the 3 T cell receptor beta chains below, sequenced in a study of cytomegalovirus exposure and HLA in healthy donors. The study ran its PCR with 60 Vbeta and 13 Jbeta primers. Here immunoSEQ multiplex PCR was the method, and the copy in TCRdb shows in-frame clones only, minus some. The sample lists about 80,000 clones, around 75% occurring once. Material for sequencing was PBMCs. The source is a woman aged 40 to 50 in good health and CMV-seronegative.

The V call is TRBV6-1, the J call TRBJ2-5; 14 nucleotides match TRBD2. This CDR3 has 15 amino acids. Germline lookup yields CDR1 MNHNS and CDR2 SASEGT. V shed 4 bases and J 2 bases; nucleotides not matched to a gene: 0. Written as DNA, the CDR3 is TGTGCCAGCAGTGGACTAGCGGGGGGGCAAGAGACCCAGTACTTC. Encoded protein: CASSGLAGGQETQYF.

The chain carries TRBV2 and TRBJ2-7; 7 bases are shared with TRBD2. V gave up 6 bases and J gave up 4 bases; unmatched junction bases: 3. This CDR3 contains 12 residues. Per the germline V gene, CDR1 is SNHLY and CDR2 is FYNNEI. The CDR3 sequence is CASSMGGYEQYF. The CDR3 coding sequence is TGTGCCAGCAGCATGGGGGGGTACGAGCAGTACTTC.

In this sample, this clone turned up a few times. This sequence joins TRBV4-2 and TRBJ2-7; TRBD2 agrees at 11 bases. Germline values: CDR1 LGHNA, CDR2 YNFKEQ. The CDR3 consists of 19 residues. The J segment lost 0 bases and the V segment lost 4 bases, leaving 14 bases of the junction unmatched. The CDR3 sequence: CASSPEGTSGGYLSYEQYF. For the CDR3, the DNA is TGTGCCAGCAGCCCCGAGGGTACTAGCGGGGGTTACCTCTCCTACGAGCAGTACTTC.